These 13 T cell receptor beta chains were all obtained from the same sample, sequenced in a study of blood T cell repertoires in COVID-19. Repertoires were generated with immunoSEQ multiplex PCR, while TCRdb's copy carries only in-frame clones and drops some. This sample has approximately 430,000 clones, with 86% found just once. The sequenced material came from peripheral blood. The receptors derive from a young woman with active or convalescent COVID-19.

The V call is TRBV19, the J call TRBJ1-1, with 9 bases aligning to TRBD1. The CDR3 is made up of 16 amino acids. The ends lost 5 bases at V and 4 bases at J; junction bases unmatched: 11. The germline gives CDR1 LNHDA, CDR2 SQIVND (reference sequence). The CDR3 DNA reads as TGTGCCAGTAGTCTAACGGGACAGGGTCCCGGCACTGAAGCTTTCTTT. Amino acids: CASSLTGQGPGTEAFF.

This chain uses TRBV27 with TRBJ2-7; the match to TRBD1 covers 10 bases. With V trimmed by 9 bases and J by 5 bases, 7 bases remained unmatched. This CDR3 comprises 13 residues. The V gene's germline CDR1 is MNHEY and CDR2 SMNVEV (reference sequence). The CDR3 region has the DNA TGTGCCAGTACGGGACAGGGGTCCCACGAGCAGTACTTC. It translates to CASTGQGSHEQYF.

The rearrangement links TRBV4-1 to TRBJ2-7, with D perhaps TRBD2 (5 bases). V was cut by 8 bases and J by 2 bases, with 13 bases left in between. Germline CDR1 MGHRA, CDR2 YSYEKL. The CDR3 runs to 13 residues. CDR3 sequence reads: CASQGLRTYEQYF. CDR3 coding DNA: TGCGCCAGCCAAGGACTGAGGACCTACGAGCAGTACTTC.

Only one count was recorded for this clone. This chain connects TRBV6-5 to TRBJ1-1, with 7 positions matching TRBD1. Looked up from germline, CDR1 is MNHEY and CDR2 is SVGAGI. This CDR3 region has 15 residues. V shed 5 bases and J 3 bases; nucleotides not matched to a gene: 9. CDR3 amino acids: CASSPTGPGYTEAFF. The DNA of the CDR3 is TGTGCCAGCAGTCCGACAGGGCCTGGGTACACTGAAGCTTTCTTT.

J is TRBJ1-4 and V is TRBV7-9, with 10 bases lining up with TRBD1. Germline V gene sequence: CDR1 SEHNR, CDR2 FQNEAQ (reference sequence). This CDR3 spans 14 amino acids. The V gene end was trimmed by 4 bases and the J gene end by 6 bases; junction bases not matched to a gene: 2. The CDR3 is CASSSGTGDEKLFF. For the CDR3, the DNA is TGTGCCAGCAGCTCCGGGACAGGGGATGAAAAACTGTTTTTT.

As DNA, the CDR3 is TGTGCCAGTAAGGAGACCGACTCCTACGAGCAGTACTTC. As protein: CASKETDSYEQYF. This sequence joins TRBV19 and TRBJ2-7; D not resolved. The CDR3 totals 13 residues. Trimming shortened V by 7 bases and J by 0 bases, and 10 bases separated the two germline ends. Germline CDR1 LNHDA, CDR2 SQIVND (reference sequence).

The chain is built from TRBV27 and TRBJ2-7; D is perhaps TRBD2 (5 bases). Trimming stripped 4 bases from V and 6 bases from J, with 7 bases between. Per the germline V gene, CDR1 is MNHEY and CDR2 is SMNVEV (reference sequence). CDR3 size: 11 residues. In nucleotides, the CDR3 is TGTGCCAGCAGTTCAGGACTCGAGCAGTACTTC. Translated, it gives CASSSGLEQYF.

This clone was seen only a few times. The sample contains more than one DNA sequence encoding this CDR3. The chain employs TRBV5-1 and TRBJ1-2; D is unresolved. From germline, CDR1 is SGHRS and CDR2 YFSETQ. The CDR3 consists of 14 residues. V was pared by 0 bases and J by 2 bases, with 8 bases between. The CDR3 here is CASSLDSLNYGYTF. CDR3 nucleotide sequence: TGCGCCAGCAGCTTGGACAGCCTAAACTATGGCTACACCTTC.

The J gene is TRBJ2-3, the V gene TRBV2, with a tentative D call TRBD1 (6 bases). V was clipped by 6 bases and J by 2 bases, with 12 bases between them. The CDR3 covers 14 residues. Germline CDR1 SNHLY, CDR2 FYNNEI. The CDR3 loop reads CASRSTGNTDTQYF. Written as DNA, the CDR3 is TGTGCCAGCAGATCGACAGGAAACACAGATACGCAGTATTTT. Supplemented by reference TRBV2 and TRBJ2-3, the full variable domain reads EPEVTQTPSHQVTQMGQEVILRCVPISNHLYFYWYRQILGQKVEFLVSFYNNEISEKSEIFDDQFSVERPDGSNFTLKIRSTKLEDSAMYFCASRSTGNTDTQYFGPGTRLTVL.

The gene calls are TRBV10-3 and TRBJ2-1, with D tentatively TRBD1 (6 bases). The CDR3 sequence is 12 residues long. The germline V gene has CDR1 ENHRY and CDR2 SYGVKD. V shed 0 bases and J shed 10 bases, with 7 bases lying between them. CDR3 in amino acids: CAISESDREQFF. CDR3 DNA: TGTGCCATCAGTGAGTCCGACAGGGAGCAGTTCTTC.

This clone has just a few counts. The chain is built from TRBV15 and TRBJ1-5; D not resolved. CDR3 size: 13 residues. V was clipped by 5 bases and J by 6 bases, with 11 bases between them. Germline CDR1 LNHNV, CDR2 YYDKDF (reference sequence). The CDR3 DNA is TGTGCCACCAGCGGTGACTTATCTCAGCCCCAGCATTTT. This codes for CATSGDLSQPQHF. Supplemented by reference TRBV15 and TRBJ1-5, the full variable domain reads DAMVIQNPRYQVTQFGKPVTLSCSQTLNHNVMYWYQQKSSQAPKLLFHYYDKDFNNEADTPDNFQSRRPNTSFCFLDIRSPGLGDTAMYLCATSGDLSQPQHFGDGTRLSIL.

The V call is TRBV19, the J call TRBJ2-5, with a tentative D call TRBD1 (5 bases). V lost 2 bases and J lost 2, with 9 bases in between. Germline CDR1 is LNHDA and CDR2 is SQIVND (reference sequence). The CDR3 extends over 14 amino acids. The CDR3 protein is CASSISDNQETQYF. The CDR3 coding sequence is TGTGCCAGTAGTATATCGGACAATCAAGAGACCCAGTACTTC.

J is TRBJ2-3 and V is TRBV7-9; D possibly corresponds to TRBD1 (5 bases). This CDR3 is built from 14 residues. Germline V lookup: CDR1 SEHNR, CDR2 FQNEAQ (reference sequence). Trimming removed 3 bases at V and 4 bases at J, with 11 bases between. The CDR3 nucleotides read TGTGCCAGCAGCTTCCACCTAGGGGCAGATACGCAGTATTTT. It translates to CASSFHLGADTQYF.